What follows are 22 T cell receptor beta chains derived from one specimen sequenced in a study of cytomegalovirus exposure and HLA in healthy donors. A multiplex PCR was run with 60 Vbeta primers and 13 Jbeta primers. The method was immunoSEQ multiplex PCR; TCRdb's version includes in-frame clones alone and lacks a portion of them. In the table there are roughly 110,000 clones, around 76% of which are singletons. The material sequenced was PBMCs. The receptor set was obtained from a man aged 25 to 45 in good health and CMV-seropositive.

The J gene is TRBJ1-5, the V gene TRBV30; 8 bases fit TRBD1. The germline V gene has CDR1 GTSNPN and CDR2 SVGIG (reference sequence). This CDR3 spans 13 amino acids. Germline trimming cut 2 bases from V and 7 bases from J; bases unmatched to any gene: 4. DNA of the CDR3: TGTGCCTGGAGTTTGACAGGGGACCAGCCCCAGCATTTT. Translated, it gives CAWSLTGDQPQHF. Full variable domain (rest looked up from reference TRBV30 and TRBJ1-5): SQTIHQWPATLVQPVGSPLSLECTVEGTSNPNLYWYRQAAGRGLQLLFYSVGIGQISSEVPQNLSASRPQDRQFILSSKKLLLSDSGFYLCAWSLTGDQPQHFGDGTRLSIL.

The J gene is TRBJ1-4, the V gene TRBV5-1; D call uncertain. The ends were cut back, 0 bases at V and 5 bases at J, with 5 bases in the middle. The CDR3 has 13 amino acids. The germline V gene encodes CDR1 SGHRS and CDR2 YFSETQ. The CDR3 is CASSLGANEKLFF. The CDR3 nucleotides are TGCGCCAGCAGCTTGGGCGCCAATGAAAAACTGTTTTTT.

The J gene is TRBJ1-1, the V gene TRBV7-2; D perhaps matches TRBD1 (5 bases). CDR1 and CDR2 (germline): SGHTA, FQGNSA. This CDR3 comprises 12 residues. Trimming removed 5 bases from V and 1 base from J, with 5 bases in between. Here the CDR3 reads CASSQGNTEAFF. In DNA, the CDR3 is TGTGCCAGCAGCCAGGGGAACACTGAAGCTTTCTTT.

The rearrangement links TRBV7-9 to TRBJ1-1, with D perhaps matching TRBD1 (6 bases). Germline assignment: CDR1 SEHNR and CDR2 FQNEAQ (reference sequence). With 1 base removed from V and 6 bases from J, the gap between germline ends came to 18 bases. The CDR3 length is 16 residues. The CDR3 reads CASSLVKDRRDAEAFF. The CDR3 DNA is TGTGCCAGCAGCTTAGTAAAAGACAGGCGAGACGCTGAAGCTTTCTTT.

This clone has just a few counts. This chain uses TRBV9 with TRBJ1-1, with TRBD1 as a possible D gene (6 bases). Germline-derived CDR1 and CDR2 are SGDLS and YYNGEE. V dropped 3 bases and J dropped 1 base, with 13 bases sitting between them. The CDR3 sequence is 15 residues long. CDR3 amino acids: CASSGQIQGNTEAFF. CDR3 sequence (DNA): TGTGCCAGCAGCGGACAAATACAGGGGAACACTGAAGCTTTCTTT. Combining the CDR3 with reference TRBV9 and TRBJ1-1 gives the whole variable domain DSGVTQTPKHLITATGQRVTLRCSPRSGDLSVYWYQQSLDQGLQFLIQYYNGEERAKGNILERFSAQQFPDLHSELNLSSLELGDSALYFCASSGQIQGNTEAFFGQGTRLTVV.

The rearrangement joins TRBV4-1 to TRBJ2-1; 9 nucleotides match TRBD2. CDR1 and CDR2 (germline): MGHRA, YSYEKL. The CDR3 consists of 16 residues. V dropped 1 base and J dropped 2; count of bases not matched to a gene: 3. CDR3 DNA: TGCGCCAGCAGCCAAGGAGGCGGGGGGGCCTACAATGAGCAGTTCTTC. It specifies CASSQGGGGAYNEQFF.

The V gene is TRBV7-3, the J gene TRBJ2-7, with 7 bases fitting TRBD2. The CDR3 loop spans 13 amino acids. Germline CDR1 is SGHTA and CDR2 is FQGTGA. V lost 8 bases to trimming and J lost 4 bases; unmatched junction nucleotides: 8. In DNA, the CDR3 is TGTGCCAGCGCTAGGGGTAGCGGGTACGAGCAGTACTTC. It translates to CASARGSGYEQYF.

The chain's CDR3 is CASSITGQGNQPQHF. In nucleotides, the CDR3 is TGTGCCAGTAGTATAACGGGGCAGGGGAATCAGCCCCAGCATTTT. This sequence joins TRBV19 and TRBJ1-5, with TRBD1 as a possible D gene (6 bases). This CDR3 is 15 amino acids long. Trimming took off 2 bases at V and 4 bases at J, with 12 bases between the two ends. Germline V lookup: CDR1 LNHDA, CDR2 SQIVND (reference sequence).

The J gene is TRBJ2-1, the V gene TRBV10-1; TRBD2 might be the D (5 bases). The CDR3 runs to 13 residues. Germline V gene lookup returns CDR1 WNHNN and CDR2 SYGVQD (reference sequence). Trimming pared 3 bases from V and 15 bases from J, leaving 18 bases between. The CDR3 region is CASSDSPRSRGFF. In nucleotides, the CDR3 is TGCGCCAGCAGTGATTCCCCTCGGTCCCGGGGGTTCTTC.

The chain uses TRBV10-1 and TRBJ2-1; possible D gene TRBD1, 5 bases. The CDR3 loop spans 15 amino acids. CDR1 WNHNN and CDR2 SYGVQD come from the germline V gene (reference sequence). Trimming took off 2 bases at V and 5 bases at J, with 13 bases between the two ends. Here the CDR3 reads CASSEDSHTNNEQFF. In DNA, the CDR3 is TGCGCCAGCAGTGAGGACAGCCACACTAACAATGAGCAGTTCTTC.

CDR3 residues: CASSAVHGRGQPQHF. The CDR3, as DNA: TGTGCCAGCAGCGCTGTCCACGGGAGGGGTCAGCCCCAGCATTTT. V usage is TRBV7-8 and J usage is TRBJ1-5; tentatively, D is TRBD1 (5 bases). The CDR3 is 15 residues long. Looked up from germline, CDR1 is SGHVS and CDR2 is FQNEAQ. V lost 5 bases to trimming and J lost 6 bases, with 17 bases between them.

This chain joins TRBV5-6 and TRBJ2-1; 13 bases align to TRBD2. V shed 4 bases and J 7 bases; nucleotides not matched to a gene: 11. Germline V gene data show CDR1 as SGHDT and CDR2 as YYEEEE. This CDR3 region has 17 residues. The CDR3 protein is CASSGGPTSGGGNEQFF. CDR3 sequence (DNA): TGTGCCAGCAGCGGGGGGCCAACTAGCGGGGGGGGGAATGAGCAGTTCTTC.

The J gene is TRBJ2-3, the V gene TRBV2; the D gene is possibly TRBD2 (6 bases). The CDR3 extends over 15 amino acids. CDR1 and CDR2 from the germline V gene are SNHLY and FYNNEI. V was trimmed by 2 bases and J by 0 bases, leaving 9 bases between them. The CDR3 spells CASSESRGSTDTQYF. CDR3 nucleotide sequence: TGTGCCAGCAGTGAATCACGGGGGAGCACAGATACGCAGTATTTT.

The rearrangement uses TRBV6-5 and TRBJ1-1; TRBD1 aligns across 9 bases. Unmatched junction bases numbered 5, after V lost 7 bases and J lost 2 bases. CDR3 length equals 14 residues. Germline V gene data show CDR1 as MNHEY and CDR2 as SVGAGI. The CDR3: CASTGTGPNTEAFF. DNA of the CDR3: TGTGCCAGCACCGGGACAGGGCCAAACACTGAAGCTTTCTTT.

The chain links TRBV18 to TRBJ2-6; 9 bases match TRBD1. Germline trimming cut 4 bases from V and 1 base from J; bases unmatched to any gene: 8. The V gene's germline CDR1 is KGHSH and CDR2 LQKENI. The CDR3 has 18 residues. CDR3 bases: TGTGCCAGCTCACACTGGACAGGGGAGGGGTCTGGGGCCAACGTCCTGACTTTC. It codes for CASSHWTGEGSGANVLTF. Variable domain in full (rest from reference TRBV18 and TRBJ2-6): NAGVMQNPRHLVRRRGQEARLRCSPMKGHSHVYWYRQLPEEGLKFMVYLQKENIIDESGMPKERFSAEFPKEGPSILRIQQVVRGDSAAYFCASSHWTGEGSGANVLTFGAGSRLTVL.

This chain links TRBV5-1 with TRBJ2-1; D is possibly TRBD2 (7 bases). CDR3 length equals 16 residues. The germline CDR1 and CDR2 sequences are SGHRS and YFSETQ. V was cut by 5 bases and J by 0 bases, with 15 bases left in between. The CDR3 coding sequence is TGCGCCAGCAGTTCACGGGGGGCCCGCTCCTACAATGAGCAGTTCTTC. Amino acid sequence: CASSSRGARSYNEQFF.

The rearrangement joins TRBV7-2 to TRBJ2-2; 9 bases line up with TRBD2. The CDR3 is 16 residues long. The V segment lost 2 bases and the J segment 1 base; nucleotides outside the gene matches: 2. Looked up from germline, CDR1 is SGHTA and CDR2 is FQGNSA. The CDR3 DNA follows: TGTGCCAGCAGCTTACAAGCGGGGGGGAACACCGGGGAGCTGTTTTTT. The encoded protein is CASSLQAGGNTGELFF.

The rearrangement links TRBV27 to TRBJ1-1; the D is unclear. There are 15 residues in the CDR3. V was trimmed by 1 base and J by 0 bases, leaving 9 bases between them. The germline CDR1 and CDR2 sequences are MNHEY and SMNVEV (reference sequence). The CDR3 DNA sequence: TGTGCCAGCAGTTTATTAGGCCGGGTGAACACTGAAGCTTTCTTT. Its translation: CASSLLGRVNTEAFF.

The chain links TRBV7-6 to TRBJ2-1, with a tentative D call TRBD2 (5 bases). In germline, CDR1 is SGHVS, CDR2 FNYEAQ. The CDR3 is made up of 14 amino acids. The V end lost 2 bases, the J end lost 2 bases, and 7 bases lay between the germline ends. The CDR3 is CASSLPGTYNEQFF. The CDR3 DNA is TGTGCCAGCAGCTTACCGGGGACCTACAATGAGCAGTTCTTC.

The chain recombines TRBV4-1 with TRBJ1-6, with D unclear. Looked up from germline, CDR1 is MGHRA and CDR2 is YSYEKL. The CDR3 length is 14 residues. V was cut by 4 bases and J by 8 bases, with 12 bases left in between. CDR3 sequence: CASSPIVGDSPLHF. For the CDR3, the DNA is TGCGCCAGCAGCCCCATTGTCGGGGATTCACCCCTCCACTTT.

This clone was picked up one time. At one boundary the junction diverges from the germline segment, which might be a read error. The genes are TRBV19 and TRBJ1-3, with 8 bases lining up with TRBD1. The CDR3 is 15 residues long. Germline-derived CDR1 and CDR2 are LNHDA and SQIVND (reference sequence). CDR3 protein: CASGIQDRAGNTIYF. The DNA for the CDR3 is TGTGCCAGTGGTATCCAGGACAGGGCTGGAAACACCATATATTTT.

The chain combines TRBV5-4 with TRBJ2-3; TRBD1 agrees at 8 bases. The length of the CDR3 is 17 residues. Germline V gene data show CDR1 as SGHNT and CDR2 as YYREEE (reference sequence). J gave up 2 bases and V 4 bases, and 12 bases lay outside the gene matches. CDR3 DNA sequence: TGTGCCAGCAGCCTTCGTCCAGGGGACAGGCTCACAGATACGCAGTATTTT. This codes for CASSLRPGDRLTDTQYF.